Listed below are T cell receptor beta chains from one sample, sequenced in a study of beta chain features in type 1 diabetes. Sequenced by immunoSEQ multiplex PCR; TCRdb stores in-frame clones only, minus some. The top ten clones hold about 0.6% of a sample with about 150,000 clones, roughly 8% of them seen once. Specimen: central memory CD4+ T cells from blood. The receptors were gathered from a man younger than 35 in good health. Each CDR3 is given with its conserved first and last residue. Clone size is given for some rows only: seen once, a few or many times, or a class if the clone is expanded.

cdr3_aa clone_size cdr3_length v_call
CASSQVSTGELFF few 13 TRBV4-2
CASSFRESDTQYF few 13 TRBV7-3
CASGPWTGGGQPQHF . 15 TRBV6-5
CASSEALASYEQYF . 14 TRBV28
CASSRGLSSYEQYF few 14 TRBV6-5
CSVGGSRGLPRFF many 13 TRBV29-1
CASSSGQLNTGELFF few 15 TRBV5-4
CAISALGLGTDTQYF many 15 TRBV10-3
CASAVYFDTSTDTQYF many 16 TRBV7-9
CASSAGDYGYTF few 12 TRBV6-1
CASSPDGRVEQFF . 13 TRBV7-3
CASNGGYYEQYF few 12 TRBV5-8
CASRRGGSGSSDTQYF . 16 TRBV7-2
CASSSSDRVEKTQYF many 15 TRBV7-2
CASSSGLSTDTQYF few 14 TRBV7-2
CATSRSWSKGGGYTF many 15 TRBV15
CASSQELGPGTSQYF few 15 TRBV4-3
CSVEQTSGRADTQYF few 15 TRBV29-1
CASSEEAGGGYEQYF . 15 TRBV2
CASSPRTSAQGKQFF . 15 TRBV7-2
CASSPRTGDEQYF many 13 TRBV7-2
CASSPTSGAGELFF few 14 TRBV6-4
CASSIPRQGQETQYF . 15 TRBV28
CASSRTNEQYF . 11 TRBV6-6
CASSRTGGHNEQFF few 14 TRBV7-3
CASSQVTRDRQFF many 13 TRBV4-3
CASSLQGGGNEQFF . 14 TRBV7-9
CASSVLAGGGTQYF few 14 TRBV2
CASSSADTQYF once 11 TRBV7-6
CAISVQENTEAFF few 13 TRBV10-3
CASSEGGTSGVHYNEQFF . 18 TRBV6-1
CASSFQTGSTDTQYF few 15 TRBV7-2
CASTRLSSYNSPLHF . 15 TRBV19
CATDPRQGFTQPQHF few 15 TRBV19
CASSLQPGQGNTGELFF . 17 TRBV7-9
CSAEGQMNTEAFF . 13 TRBV29-1
CASSKRLAGGPVDTQYF many 17 TRBV28
CASSEGQSNQPQHF few 14 TRBV6-1
CASRKQGGAYEQYF . 14 TRBV6-5
CATRSIAKNIQYF . 13 TRBV5-6
CASSRGRARGETQYF many 15 TRBV27
CASRKEAGTATNYGYTF . 17 TRBV5-5
CASSYTSGSYEQYF few 14 TRBV11-2
CSVPGQGRTEAFF few 13 TRBV29-1